This TCR beta chain is drawn from a study of shared clonotypes between healthy human individuals. Between the trimmed V and J ends, which lost 5 bases and 0 bases, there was a span of 7 bases. Germline assignment: CDR1 MDHEN and CDR2 SYDVKM. The CDR3 extends over 14 amino acids. The protocol was immunoSEQ multiplex PCR, while the TCRdb copy is restricted to in-frame clones and leaves out a portion. Of more than 2,000,000 clones listed, 85% to 95% are singletons. V is TRBV28 and J is TRBJ1-4, with D unclear. The sample comprised naive CD4+ T cells from PBMCs. Subset here: CD45RA+ positively selected. This TCR was recovered from a man aged 18 to 29 in good health. Some clones in this sample may be carry-over from other donors' samples. The CDR3 nucleotides are TGTGCCAGCAGTAAACATGCAACTAATGAAAAACTGTTTTTT. Translated, it gives CASSKHATNEKLFF.